One and the same sample provided the 6 T cell receptor beta chains below, sequenced in a study of cytomegalovirus exposure and HLA in healthy donors. PCR was performed using 60 Vbeta and 13 Jbeta primers. Sequencing was performed with immunoSEQ multiplex PCR; in TCRdb, only in-frame clones are kept and a portion is missing. Its table records about 160,000 clones. Sequences were obtained from PBMCs. The receptors originated from a woman aged 55-70 years in good health and CMV-seronegative.

The chain is built from TRBV9 and TRBJ1-1; tentatively, D is TRBD1 (6 bases). Per germline, CDR1 SGDLS and CDR2 YYNGEE. CDR3 length equals 14 residues. Trimming removed 0 bases from V and 4 bases from J, with 10 bases in between. The CDR3 spells CASSVGGGVTEAFF. In DNA form, the CDR3 reads TGTGCCAGCAGCGTAGGAGGGGGGGTCACTGAAGCTTTCTTT.

The chain has TRBV7-9 and TRBJ2-2; the D gene is possibly TRBD1 (11 bases). V was pared by 3 bases and J by 1 base, with 21 bases between. CDR1 is SEHNR, CDR2 FQNEAQ, per germline (reference sequence). The CDR3 has 19 amino acids. In DNA form, the CDR3 reads TGTGCCAGCAGCTTGGACAGGGGGCGGACTAGCGGGAACACCGGGGAGCTGTTTTTT. This translates into CASSLDRGRTSGNTGELFF.

The chain couples TRBV5-1 to TRBJ1-1; D not resolved. Trimming left V 0 bases short and J 4 bases short, with 10 bases between. Germline V gives CDR1 SGHRS, CDR2 YFSETQ. The CDR3 is 14 amino acids. CDR3 loop: CASSLDPPSTEAFF. The CDR3 DNA is TGCGCCAGCAGCTTGGACCCCCCTAGCACTGAAGCTTTCTTT.

The chain uses TRBV4-1 and TRBJ2-5; 7 nucleotides align to TRBD2. The trim removed 1 base at V and 10 bases at J, leaving 9 bases unmatched. Germline-derived CDR1 and CDR2 are MGHRA and YSYEKL. The CDR3 covers 14 residues. This CDR3 reads CASSQGLARPHQYF. The CDR3 DNA reads TGCGCCAGCAGCCAAGGACTAGCACGACCGCACCAGTACTTC.

The chain combines TRBV12-5 with TRBJ1-1, with 8 bases matching TRBD1. Germline V gene sequence: CDR1 LGHNT, CDR2 FRNRAP. The ends lost 2 bases at V and 0 bases at J; junction bases unmatched: 8. This CDR3 region has 17 residues. CDR3 protein: CASGLTQGGLMNTEAFF. In DNA, the CDR3 is TGTGCTAGTGGTTTGACACAGGGGGGGTTAATGAACACTGAAGCTTTCTTT.

This rearrangement joins TRBV19 to TRBJ2-1; 9 nucleotides agree with TRBD2. V lost 3 bases, J lost 4 bases, and 13 bases stayed unmatched. Germline CDR1 LNHDA, CDR2 SQIVND (reference sequence). The CDR3 is 18 residues long. The CDR3 here is CASSITLGSGSGYNEQFF. The CDR3 DNA sequence: TGTGCCAGTAGTATCACCCTCGGTAGCGGGAGTGGGTACAATGAGCAGTTCTTC.